The clone carrying this T cell receptor beta chain was counted ten times or more. TCRbeta library preparation incorporated unique molecular identifiers. TCRdb re-analysed the PCR reads in MiXCR, keeping a single row per CDR3 protein. The sample contains 80,000 to 95,000 distinct CDR3 sequences, 7% to 9% of which appear only once. This CDR3 is built from 15 residues. V was pared by 5 bases and J by 2 bases, with 6 bases of the junction left unmatched. Germline values: CDR1 SGHVS, CDR2 FQNEAQ. This specimen belongs to a study of T-cell reconstitution after alpha-beta-depleted transplantation in children.

The chain recombines TRBV7-8 with TRBJ2-7; 10 bases map to TRBD1. The input for sequencing was PBMCs from the stem cell graft donor, taken from the stem cell graft. The source of this sequence is a human donor who donated a stem cell graft to a child with congenital amegakaryocytic thrombocytopenia. CDR3: CASSLGQGGTYEQYF. The CDR3 DNA reads TGTGCCAGCAGCCTAGGACAGGGGGGAACCTACGAGCAGTACTTC.